The sequence of this T cell receptor beta chain was determined in a study of identical twins (dated by TCRdb to 2016 to 2017). Study-wide context: To test whether fetal clonotypes persist, this study deep-sequenced TCR alpha and beta repertoires from monozygotic twins, from unrelated adults of various ages, and from cord blood. To rule out contamination, replicate twin experiments were performed at different times with different library preparation protocols. Broader findings and caveats from the paper: The excess sharing between twins in beta out-of-frame sequences was weaker because fewer shared sequences reduced the signal-to-noise ratio. Abundant cord blood beta clonotypes had fewer insertions, young adult naive repertoires showed a similar but weaker trend, and memory repertoires showed no such trend. Because the same donors could not be followed over many years, conclusions were based on cross-sectional statistical analysis. In monozygotic twins, recombination models systematically underestimated out-of-frame TCR alpha sharing, but the models matched the sharing seen between unrelated individuals. Invariant T cells such as MAIT and iNKT could partly confound zero-insertion analyses, though diverse VJ usage argued against this for most clonotypes. Compared with coincidental sharing between unrelated individuals, out-of-frame TCR alpha sequences shared between twins had an excess of sequences with low generation probability.

All donors were healthy Caucasians. Three pairs of female monozygotic twins, all aged about 18 to 29 years, made up the twin cohort. Positive isolation kits from Invitrogen were used to isolate the CD4+ and CD8+ T cell populations. CDR1 and CDR2 (MNHEY, SMNVEV) derive from the germline V gene (reference sequence). From V the trimming removes 0 bases and from J it removes 8 bases, while the gene matches leave 7 bases of the junction unaccounted for. The CDR3 numbers 15 residues from cysteine through phenylalanine. Only CDR3 DNA remains: 45 bases, in frame from the first base. This clonotype came up a few times. The specificity of this receptor is unknown. No per-base quality is available; no much larger clone lies one base away. Library preparation used 5' RACE. Sequenced using an Illumina HiSeq 2000. Template switching introduced a universal primer binding site; the final cDNA contained a unique molecular identifier, enabling accurate counting of TCR cDNA molecules. Specific primers in the conserved constant-segment region were used to synthesize first-strand cDNA for the TCR alpha and beta chains. Each cDNA library was double barcoded, with a SMART-Mk sample barcode plus Illumina barcodes, to control for contamination. TruSeq adapter sequences, together with Illumina sample barcodes, were added in two successive PCR steps. TCR alpha and beta cDNA libraries were sequenced on the Illumina HiSeq platform with custom primers. In the paper's pipeline: Raw reads were processed with MiGEC to extract unique molecular identifiers, and MiXCR was used to determine CDR3 positions. For each individual, recombination models were inferred using an EM algorithm with the repgenHMM and IGoR tools. The analysis of shared clonotypes was done with the tcR package in R, with sharing normalized by the product of cloneset sizes. To study raw recombination free of thymic and clonal selection effects, out-of-frame nonproductive sequences were analyzed. TCRdb itself trimmed the public reads at Q25 with fastp, ran MiXCR and retained productive beta chains. Entries are consolidated by CDR3 protein sequence, retaining the most common genes and DNA. These V and J calls derive from TCRdb rather than the authors' analysis. The sample table records approximately 550,000 distinct CDR3 sequences; 20% to 25% of these occur just once. In total, the top ten clones hold around 0.47% of the sample.

These same records also appear under a second study, on yellow fever vaccine responses in identical twins. The second paper further reports: The T cell response to vaccination in identical twins was reported by the authors to appear partly convergent and partly personalized. The study precisely tracked vaccine-responding T cell clones in identical twins.

The source of this sequence is a woman in her late teens or twenties in good health. Sequenced input: CD4+ T cells sorted from blood. The rearranged chain carries TRBV27 and TRBJ1-2; 9 bases in between match TRBD1. CDR3 protein: CASSLSVPGQGGYTF. DNA sequence: TGTGCCAGCAGTTTATCGGTTCCGGGACAGGGAGGCTACACCTTC.